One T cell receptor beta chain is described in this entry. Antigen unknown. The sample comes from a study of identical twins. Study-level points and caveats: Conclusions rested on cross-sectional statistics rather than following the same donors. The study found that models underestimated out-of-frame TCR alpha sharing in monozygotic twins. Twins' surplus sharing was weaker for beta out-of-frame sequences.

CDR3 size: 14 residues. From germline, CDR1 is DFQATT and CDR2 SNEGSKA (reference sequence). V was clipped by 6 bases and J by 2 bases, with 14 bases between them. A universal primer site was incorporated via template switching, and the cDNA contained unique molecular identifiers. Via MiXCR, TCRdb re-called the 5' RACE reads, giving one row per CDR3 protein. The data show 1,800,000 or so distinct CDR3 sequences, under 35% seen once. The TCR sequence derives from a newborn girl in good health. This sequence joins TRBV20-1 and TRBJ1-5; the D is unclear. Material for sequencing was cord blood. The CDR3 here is CSASIGEGNQPQHF. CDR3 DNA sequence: TGCAGTGCCTCGATCGGGGAAGGCAATCAGCCCCAGCATTTT.